One sample yielded the 30 T cell receptor beta chains listed below, sequenced in a study of blood T cell repertoires in COVID-19. Sequenced by immunoSEQ multiplex PCR; TCRdb stores in-frame clones only, minus some. The table lists approximately 100,000 clones, roughly nine tenths of them singletons. The sample consisted of peripheral blood. Source of these receptors: a man aged 55 to 69 with acute or convalescent COVID-19.

This chain joins TRBV7-9 and TRBJ1-3; D is unresolved. Germline loops: CDR1 SEHNR, CDR2 FQNEAQ (reference sequence). V was clipped by 4 bases and J by 1 base, with 17 bases between them. CDR3 size: 17 residues. This CDR3 is CASSWVGKSNSGNTIYF. The CDR3 bases are TGTGCCAGCAGCTGGGTCGGGAAATCGAATTCTGGAAACACCATATATTTT.

The genes are TRBV2 and TRBJ1-4, with 9 positions matching TRBD1. The trim removed 7 bases at V and 8 bases at J, leaving 5 bases unmatched. Looked up from germline, CDR1 is SNHLY and CDR2 is FYNNEI. This CDR3 contains 13 residues. CDR3 sequence: CASIWDREEKLFF. The CDR3 DNA follows: TGTGCCAGCATATGGGACAGGGAGGAAAAACTGTTTTTT.

This sequence joins TRBV5-1 and TRBJ2-2; perhaps TRBD1 as D (6 bases). V was cut by 2 bases and J by 2 bases, with 10 bases left in between. CDR3 length equals 15 residues. Germline V gives CDR1 SGHRS, CDR2 YFSETQ. CDR3 bases: TGCGCCAGCAGCTTTTCAGGGGCAAACACCGGGGAGCTGTTTTTT. Protein product: CASSFSGANTGELFF.

This clone was observed a single time. In nucleotides, the CDR3 is TGTGCCACCCAACCTAGTGGGGCTAACACTGAAGCTTTCTTT. It is translated as CATQPSGANTEAFF. The chain recombines TRBV24-1 with TRBJ1-1; TRBD1 might be the D (5 bases). Germline values: CDR1 KGHDR, CDR2 SFDVKD. The CDR3 is 14 amino acids. The V end lost 9 bases, the J end lost 2 bases, and 15 bases lay between the germline ends.

The chain combines TRBV2 with TRBJ2-3; D may be TRBD2 (6 bases). Trimming took off 2 bases at V and 3 bases at J, with 12 bases between the two ends. The CDR3 length is 15 residues. The germline V gene has CDR1 SNHLY and CDR2 FYNNEI. CDR3 nucleotide sequence: TGTGCCAGCAGTGAAACTAGCCGGTTAACAGATACGCAGTATTTT. As protein: CASSETSRLTDTQYF.

This clone is a singleton in its sample. The chain couples TRBV11-3 to TRBJ2-1; TRBD2 is a possible D gene (7 bases). The V gene's germline CDR1 is SGHNT and CDR2 YENEEA. This CDR3 contains 15 residues. Trimming shortened V by 1 base and J by 5 bases, and 12 bases separated the two germline ends. CDR3: CASSLGTRGDNEQFF. The DNA for the CDR3 is TGTGCCAGCAGCTTAGGGACTAGGGGGGACAATGAGCAGTTCTTC.

This sequence joins TRBV5-1 and TRBJ1-2, with D unresolved. Germline-derived CDR1 and CDR2 are SGHRS and YFSETQ. CDR3 length: 13 amino acids. Trimming took 7 bases from V and 1 from J, leaving 11 bases between them. The CDR3 here is CASALGSNYGYTF. CDR3 coding DNA: TGCGCCAGCGCTTTGGGCAGTAACTATGGCTACACCTTC.

The chain combines TRBV9 with TRBJ1-2, with TRBD1 matching 7 bases. Trimming took 4 bases from V and 7 from J; bases not matched to a gene: 16. CDR1 and CDR2 from the germline V gene are SGDLS and YYNGEE. CDR3 size: 16 residues. The CDR3 sequence: CASSPTRRRGQGGYTF. The CDR3 coding sequence is TGTGCCAGCAGCCCCACTCGAAGGAGGGGGCAAGGTGGCTACACCTTC.

The chain couples TRBV20-1 to TRBJ1-2; tentative D call: TRBD1 (6 bases). The ends were cut back, 3 bases at V and 12 bases at J, with 20 bases in the middle. The germline V gene has CDR1 DFQATT and CDR2 SNEGSKA (reference sequence). The CDR3 spans 13 residues. CDR3 sequence: CSASGTMTGSNTF. CDR3 DNA: TGCAGTGCTAGTGGGACCATGACAGGTTCGAACACCTTC.

This sequence joins TRBV29-1 and TRBJ2-7; tentative D call: TRBD2 (6 bases). Germline V gene data show CDR1 as SQVTM and CDR2 as ANQGSEA. The V and J ends lost 1 base and 7 bases respectively, with 20 bases between them. CDR3 size: 15 residues. In nucleotides, the CDR3 is TGCAGCGTTGAAGGCGGGACTCCTGTTGGAGGGGAGCAGTACTTC. Its translation: CSVEGGTPVGGEQYF.

This chain uses TRBV18 with TRBJ1-1; D is uncertain. Germline V gene data show CDR1 as KGHSH and CDR2 as LQKENI. The CDR3 is 12 residues long. Deletions cut 6 bases from V and 6 bases from J, with 11 bases between. The CDR3 nucleotides read TGTGCCAGCTCCCCAGGAGCTGCTGAAGCTTTCTTT. The encoded protein is CASSPGAAEAFF.

The chain joins TRBV24-1 to TRBJ1-2, with D perhaps TRBD1 (5 bases). The CDR3 runs 14 residues. Trimming left V 4 bases short and J 4 bases short, with 12 bases between. The germline V gene has CDR1 KGHDR and CDR2 SFDVKD. The CDR3 nucleotides read TGTGCCACCAGTGACTCTGGAAGGGGCTATGGCTACACCTTC. Its protein product is CATSDSGRGYGYTF.

The CDR3 is CASSLLVDGGPNTGELFF. The CDR3, as DNA: TGTGCCAGCAGTTTATTGGTCGACGGGGGTCCGAACACCGGGGAGCTGTTTTTT. The J gene is TRBJ2-2, the V gene TRBV27; tentative D call: TRBD2 (6 bases). Germline loops: CDR1 MNHEY, CDR2 SMNVEV (reference sequence). This CDR3 is built from 18 residues. Trimming took off 1 base at V and 0 bases at J, with 15 bases between the two ends.

The chain uses TRBV7-8 and TRBJ2-7, with TRBD1 matching over 9 bases. V lost 5 bases to trimming and J lost 1 base; unmatched junction nucleotides: 9. Germline CDR1 and CDR2: SGHVS and FQNEAQ. The CDR3 sequence is 16 residues long. The DNA of the CDR3 is TGTGCCAGCAGCCCCATGGGGGGACAGGGATCCTACGAGCAGTACGTC. Its translation is CASSPMGGQGSYEQYV.

The rearrangement uses TRBV19 and TRBJ2-2, with D perhaps matching TRBD2 (6 bases). V was trimmed by 1 base and J by 1 base, leaving 13 bases between them. The CDR3 is 17 residues long. The V gene's germline CDR1 is LNHDA and CDR2 SQIVND (reference sequence). Here the CDR3 reads CASSIGGGLRNTGELFF. As DNA, the CDR3 is TGTGCCAGTAGTATAGGGGGAGGATTGAGGAACACCGGGGAGCTGTTTTTT.

The chain combines TRBV19 with TRBJ1-2; D call uncertain. Trimming stripped 3 bases from V and 2 bases from J, with 10 bases between. The germline V gene encodes CDR1 LNHDA and CDR2 SQIVND (reference sequence). This CDR3 spans 14 amino acids. The CDR3 DNA reads TGTGCCAGTAGTATGAGGGTAGCGAACTATGGCTACACCTTC. It encodes CASSMRVANYGYTF.

This chain links TRBV5-1 with TRBJ2-3; 11 bases align to TRBD2. Germline CDR1 reads SGHRS; CDR2 reads YFSETQ. V shed 5 bases, J shed 8 bases, and the junction held 10 bases outside the gene matches. This CDR3 is built from 15 residues. In nucleotides, the CDR3 is TGCGCCAGCAGTTGGAATAGCGGGAGGGGCGGTACGCAGTATTTT. Protein product: CASSWNSGRGGTQYF.

J is TRBJ2-1 and V is TRBV6-4; tentatively, D is TRBD1 (8 bases). Trimming took off 6 bases at V and 5 bases at J, with 14 bases between the two ends. Per the germline V gene, CDR1 is MRHNA and CDR2 is SNTAGT. The CDR3 covers 14 residues. The CDR3 coding sequence is TGTGCCAGCAGGAGGACAGGGAGGGACAATGAGCAGTTCTTC. Translating it yields CASRRTGRDNEQFF.

For the CDR3, the DNA is TGTGCCAGCAGTTTACGCGGGCGGAACACCGGGGAGCTGTTTTTT. It specifies CASSLRGRNTGELFF. The V call is TRBV27, the J call TRBJ2-2, with D maybe TRBD2 (5 bases). The CDR3 sequence is 15 residues long. Trimming removed 2 bases from V and 1 base from J, with 8 bases in between. Per germline, CDR1 MNHEY and CDR2 SMNVEV (reference sequence).

Here the CDR3 DNA reads TGTGCCAGTAGTCGGACAGGGCCGAACACTGAAGCTTTCTTT. Protein product: CASSRTGPNTEAFF. The V gene is TRBV19, the J gene TRBJ1-1; 8 positions match TRBD1. J lost 1 base, V lost 5 bases, and 3 bases had no gene match. CDR1 is LNHDA and CDR2 is SQIVND in the germline V gene (reference sequence). This CDR3 comprises 14 residues.

The chain uses TRBV24-1 and TRBJ2-1; D is unresolved. V was clipped by 0 bases and J by 9 bases, with 5 bases between them. The CDR3 spans 12 residues. The germline V gene has CDR1 KGHDR and CDR2 SFDVKD. In DNA form, the CDR3 reads TGTGCCACCAGTGATTTGTCGCGTGAGCAGTTCTTC. This codes for CATSDLSREQFF.

The chain combines TRBV19 with TRBJ1-5, with D tentatively TRBD1 (6 bases). CDR1 is LNHDA, CDR2 SQIVND, per germline (reference sequence). The CDR3 runs 14 residues. V was trimmed by 7 bases and J by 3 bases, leaving 13 bases between them. CDR3 sequence reads: CASKMAGDNQPQHF. CDR3 nucleotide sequence: TGTGCCAGTAAGATGGCAGGGGACAATCAGCCCCAGCATTTT.

V usage is TRBV10-3 and J usage is TRBJ1-2; D is undetermined. Germline V lookup: CDR1 ENHRY, CDR2 SYGVKD. This CDR3 comprises 14 residues. V was shortened by 8 bases and J by 2 bases, with 15 bases between the two germline ends. CDR3 nucleotides: TGTGCCATCCGCGACACAGCGGAGAACTATGGCTACACCTTC. Translation gives CAIRDTAENYGYTF.

The V gene is TRBV18, the J gene TRBJ2-6; 7 bases map to TRBD1. CDR1 and CDR2 from the germline V gene are KGHSH and LQKENI. Unmatched junction bases numbered 6, after V lost 5 bases and J lost 2 bases. The CDR3 runs to 16 residues. The CDR3 sequence: CASSKAGGTGANVLTF. For the CDR3, the DNA is TGTGCCAGCTCAAAAGCAGGGGGAACTGGGGCCAACGTCCTGACTTTC.

The chain links TRBV20-1 to TRBJ2-3; weak D call: TRBD2 (5 bases). Germline lookup yields CDR1 DFQATT and CDR2 SNEGSKA (reference sequence). Trimming pared 3 bases from V and 4 bases from J, leaving 20 bases between. CDR3 length: 16 residues. CDR3 DNA sequence: TGCAGTGCTAGTGCTATGATAGCGAGTATGGCAGATACGCAGTATTTT. Translation: CSASAMIASMADTQYF.

This chain joins TRBV5-4 and TRBJ2-3; no definite D call. Germline CDR1 is SGHNT and CDR2 is YYREEE (reference sequence). This CDR3 contains 12 residues. The V end was cut by 4 bases, the J end by 1 base, with 4 bases between. The CDR3 is CASSRGTDTQYF. In DNA form, the CDR3 reads TGTGCCAGCAGCCGAGGCACAGATACGCAGTATTTT.

J is TRBJ2-1 and V is TRBV30; 7 bases line up with TRBD2. The J segment lost 9 bases and the V segment lost 0 bases, leaving 17 bases of the junction unmatched. The CDR3 loop spans 17 amino acids. The germline V gene has CDR1 GTSNPN and CDR2 SVGIG (reference sequence). The CDR3 spells CAWSVQYGGGGYGEQFF. In nucleotides, the CDR3 is TGTGCCTGGAGTGTACAGTATGGGGGGGGAGGGTACGGTGAGCAGTTCTTC.

This clone has more than one count but fewer than ten. The CDR3, as DNA: TGTGCCATCAGTGAACAGGGATCCGAGCAGTACGTC. Translating gives CAISEQGSEQYV. The chain couples TRBV10-3 to TRBJ2-7; a possible D gene is TRBD1 (6 bases). The CDR3 is 12 residues long. Germline loops: CDR1 ENHRY, CDR2 SYGVKD. Trimming shortened V by 3 bases and J by 6 bases, and 9 bases separated the two germline ends.

The chain carries TRBV5-1 and TRBJ2-7, with 11 bases matching TRBD1. CDR1 is SGHRS and CDR2 is YFSETQ in the germline V gene. This CDR3 comprises 15 residues. Unmatched junction bases numbered 4, after V lost 2 bases and J lost 3 bases. CDR3 nucleotide sequence: TGCGCCAGCAGCTTCTGGACAGGGGGCGTCTACGAGCAGTACGTC. This gives the protein CASSFWTGGVYEQYV.

This clone was observed a few times. V is TRBV29-1 and J is TRBJ2-2; a possible D gene is TRBD2 (6 bases). V was pared by 6 bases and J by 4 bases, with 9 bases between. The germline V gene encodes CDR1 SQVTM and CDR2 ANQGSEA. CDR3 size: 12 residues. DNA of the CDR3: TGCAGCGTCACGGAGGGCACCGGGGAGCTGTTTTTT. The encoded protein is CSVTEGTGELFF.